This T cell receptor (beta chain) was profiled in a study of CD8 T cells in Susac syndrome. Reverse transcription of about 0.5 to 1 ug RNA used random hexamers. One entry per CDR3 protein, called by TCRdb with MiXCR from the immunoSEQ multiplex PCR reads. In the table there are some 300,000 distinct CDR3 sequences, roughly 85% of which are singletons. Unmatched junction bases numbered 11, after V lost 3 bases and J lost 0 bases. CDR1 and CDR2 (germline): MNHNS, SASEGT. The CDR3 sequence is 18 residues long. Sequencing of TCR beta covered CD8+ and CD4+ T cells obtained from blood. The sequenced sample was CD8+ T cells from PBMCs. The receptor was derived from a human donor with multiple sclerosis. The J gene is TRBJ2-3, the V gene TRBV6-1; TRBD2 agrees at 8 bases. The CDR3 is CASSENLAGRGSTDTQYF. CDR3 nucleotide sequence: TGTGCCAGCAGTGAGAACTTAGCGGGAAGGGGTAGCACAGATACGCAGTATTTT.